This TCR beta chain was captured in a study of CD8 T cells in Susac syndrome. Sequencing of TCR beta, carried out with a high-throughput approach, was applied to CD8+ and CD4+ T cells from the blood. Matching for age and sex applied to the controls, who were healthy donors. TEMRA cells underwent FACS enrichment and CD8+ and CD4+ T cells underwent negative isolation. CDR3 length: 17 residues. Germline CDR1 DFQATT, CDR2 SNEGSKA (reference sequence). V was clipped by 0 bases and J by 7 bases, with 22 bases between them. With random hexamers, reverse transcription was performed on about 0.5 to 1 ug of RNA. Amplification of TCR beta CDR3 across 54 Vbeta and 13 Jbeta was performed with immunoSEQ multiplex PCR. TCRdb ran MiXCR on the immunoSEQ multiplex PCR reads and lists one entry per CDR3 protein. The repertoire holds roughly 120,000 distinct CDR3 sequences, with 90% to 95% as singletons.

The chain recombines TRBV20-1 with TRBJ2-1; possibly TRBD2 for D (5 bases). The receptor comes from a human donor in good health. The specimen sequenced was CD4+ T cells from PBMCs. The CDR3, as DNA: TGCAGTGCTAGAGACCGGAGGCGCCCTCTAGATTTGAATGAGCAGTTCTTC. This gives the protein CSARDRRRPLDLNEQFF.